A single sample is the source of the 27 T cell receptor beta chains below, sequenced in a study of blood T cells in healthy people across ages. A second PCR of about 6 to 11 cycles used a sample-barcoded 5' primer and a J-beta primer mix. TCRdb redid the calling of the 5' RACE reads with MiXCR, one entry per CDR3 protein. The sample holds roughly 720,000 distinct CDR3 sequences, about 53% seen once. Sample: blood. The origin of the receptors is a man of 80 years or more in good health.

The chain combines TRBV2 with TRBJ2-4; a weak D match, TRBD2 (6 bases). The J call may be mistaken, given a closer DNA end match to TRBJ2-7. The CDR3 sequence is 15 residues long. Per germline, CDR1 SNHLY and CDR2 FYNNEI. This CDR3 reads CATVGSGVLPYEQYF. As DNA, the CDR3 is TGTGCCACCGTGGGCTCGGGGGTCCTCCCCTACGAGCAGTACTTC.

This chain joins TRBV2 and TRBJ1-2; no clear D. CDR1 is SNHLY and CDR2 is FYNNEI in the germline V gene. The CDR3 runs to 14 residues. V gave up 0 bases and J gave up 4 bases, with 9 bases separating them. CDR3 DNA: TGTGCCAGCAGTGAAGCGATAAATCCCTATGGCTACACCTTC. This encodes CASSEAINPYGYTF.

This clonotype was recorded a few times. J is TRBJ2-1 and V is TRBV15; D gene ambiguous. Trimming removed 3 bases at V and 5 bases at J, with 2 bases between. This CDR3 spans 11 amino acids. Per the germline V gene, CDR1 is LNHNV and CDR2 is YYDKDF (reference sequence). CDR3 DNA sequence: TGTGCCACCAGCAGCGACAATGAGCAGTTCTTC. Translation: CATSSDNEQFF.

The rearrangement links TRBV20-1 to TRBJ1-5; maybe TRBD1 (5 bases). The CDR3 is 15 residues long. Looked up from germline, CDR1 is DFQATT and CDR2 is SNEGSKA (reference sequence). V was clipped by 0 bases and J by 5 bases, with 14 bases between them. The CDR3 is CSARDGSQGHQPQHF. The CDR3 bases are TGCAGTGCTAGAGATGGGAGCCAGGGACATCAGCCCCAGCATTTT.

CDR3 in amino acids: CASSPGYRGYEQYF. Written as DNA, the CDR3 is TGTGCCAGCAGTCCCGGGTATAGGGGTTACGAGCAGTACTTC. The chain combines TRBV3-1 with TRBJ2-5, with TRBD1 as a possible D gene (5 bases). Matching the DNA end better, TRBJ2-7 makes the J call doubtful. The CDR3 is 14 residues long. CDR1 is LGHDT and CDR2 is YNNKEL in the germline V gene (reference sequence).

This chain links TRBV27 with TRBJ2-2; the match to TRBD2 covers 11 bases. The ends lost 0 bases at V and 5 bases at J; junction bases unmatched: 14. Per the germline V gene, CDR1 is MNHEY and CDR2 is SMNVEV (reference sequence). The CDR3 is made up of 20 amino acids. The CDR3 DNA sequence: TGTGCCAGCAGTTTATCCCCCCCGGCTAGCGGGAGGAAGGATACCGGGGAGCTGTTTTTT. This gives the protein CASSLSPPASGRKDTGELFF.

The table lists this clonotype with a few counts. CDR3 sequence reads: CSAREAAGRSPLHF. In nucleotides, the CDR3 is TGCAGTGCTAGAGAGGCCGCCGGGAGATCACCCCTCCACTTT. This chain connects TRBV20-1 to TRBJ1-6, with D unresolved. CDR1 and CDR2 (germline): DFQATT, SNEGSKA (reference sequence). This CDR3 region has 14 residues. With 0 bases removed from V and 10 bases from J, the gap between germline ends came to 13 bases.

CDR3 coding DNA: TGTGCCAGCAGCCAAGATGCGGGACTAGCGGGAGGGAGCTCCTACAATGAGCAGTTCTTC. It translates to CASSQDAGLAGGSSYNEQFF. The chain combines TRBV4-2 with TRBJ2-1; 16 bases match TRBD2. V shed 0 bases and J 0 bases; nucleotides not matched to a gene: 5. This CDR3 region has 20 residues. CDR1 is LGHNA, CDR2 YNFKEQ, per germline.

This clonotype was observed a few times. The chain links TRBV12-3 or TRBV12-4 to TRBJ2-6, with D possibly matching TRBD1 (5 bases). V dropped 0 bases and J dropped 3 bases, with 12 bases sitting between them. This CDR3 has 17 residues. DNA of the CDR3: TGTGCCAGCAGTTTAGCGGGCAGGGCTTATGGGGCCAACGTCCTGACTTTC. It is translated as CASSLAGRAYGANVLTF.

This clonotype was seen repeatedly, ten times or more. This chain links TRBV20-1 with TRBJ2-7; D may be TRBD1 (5 bases). This CDR3 contains 15 residues. Per germline, CDR1 DFQATT and CDR2 SNEGSKA (reference sequence). The V end lost 6 bases, the J end lost 6 bases, and 24 bases lay between the germline ends. The CDR3 region has the DNA TGCAGTGCCAGCCCCCTAGGGGCCCCTTGGGGCGAGCAGTACTTC. Amino acids: CSASPLGAPWGEQYF.

This chain connects TRBV7-2 to TRBJ2-1; D is possibly TRBD1 (7 bases). The V end was cut by 1 base, the J end by 5 bases, with 9 bases between. CDR1 is SGHTA, CDR2 FQGNSA, per germline. The CDR3 length is 14 residues. The CDR3 loop is CASSLVRGDNEQFF. In nucleotides, the CDR3 is TGTGCCAGCAGCTTAGTCAGGGGGGACAATGAGCAGTTCTTC.

The chain recombines TRBV5-6 with TRBJ2-1, with no clear D. The J call may be in error: the DNA end matches TRBJ2-7 better. This CDR3 has 15 amino acids. Germline lookup yields CDR1 SGHDT and CDR2 YYEEEE. The CDR3, as DNA: TGTGCCAGCAGCTTGCGAGCGAGCTCCTACAATGAGCAGTACTTC. It specifies CASSLRASSYNEQYF.

The chain couples TRBV7-9 to TRBJ2-1, with a tentative D call TRBD1 (6 bases). The J call is in doubt because the DNA end fits TRBJ2-7 better. CDR3 length: 14 residues. CDR1 and CDR2 (germline): SEHNR, FQNEAQ (reference sequence). The CDR3 protein is CASSSMQGSYEQYF. The CDR3 DNA follows: TGTGCCAGCAGCTCCATGCAGGGGTCCTACGAGCAGTACTTC.

V is TRBV20-1 and J is TRBJ2-1, with D perhaps TRBD2 (5 bases). The CDR3 contains 14 residues. Germline V gene lookup returns CDR1 DFQATT and CDR2 SNEGSKA (reference sequence). Trimming took off 3 bases at V and 6 bases at J, with 15 bases between the two ends. Written as DNA, the CDR3 is TGCAGTGCTAGGGAGGCTCGGAGGAGCAATGAGCAGTTCTTC. This sequence encodes CSAREARRSNEQFF.

This clonotype was seen a few times. The genes are TRBV6-5 and TRBJ2-7, with D possibly being TRBD1 (6 bases). V gave up 4 bases and J gave up 2 bases, with 15 bases separating them. This CDR3 comprises 15 residues. Germline V gene lookup returns CDR1 MNHEY and CDR2 SVGAGI. The CDR3 sequence: CASSSYQGLAYEQYF. The CDR3 DNA reads as TGTGCCAGCAGTTCCTACCAGGGGTTGGCCTACGAGCAGTACTTC.

This clonotype has more than one count but fewer than ten. The chain is built from TRBV7-9 and TRBJ2-5; D is uncertain. CDR3 length: 15 residues. V lost 1 base to trimming and J lost 2 bases, with 11 bases between them. The germline CDR1 and CDR2 sequences are SEHNR and FQNEAQ (reference sequence). The CDR3 DNA reads TGTGCCAGCAGCTTAGAGCCTTTCCTTCAAGAGACCCAGTACTTC. Protein sequence: CASSLEPFLQETQYF.

This chain connects TRBV2 to TRBJ2-3; no reliable D call. The V gene's germline CDR1 is SNHLY and CDR2 FYNNEI. This CDR3 is built from 16 residues. Trimming stripped 3 bases from V and 14 bases from J, with 27 bases between. CDR3 residues: CASSEMPATTSRYAYF. In DNA form, the CDR3 reads TGTGCCAGCAGTGAGATGCCGGCCACTACGTCCCGATACGCGTATTTT.

This clonotype was detected a few times. V gene TRBV2 combines with J gene TRBJ2-5, with TRBD2 identical over 12 bases. Germline V gene sequence: CDR1 SNHLY, CDR2 FYNNEI. This CDR3 has 16 amino acids. V shed 6 bases, J shed 2 bases, and the junction held 7 bases outside the gene matches. CDR3 protein: CASSQLAGGPQETQYF. CDR3 in DNA: TGTGCCAGCAGCCAACTAGCGGGAGGTCCACAAGAGACCCAGTACTTC.

Details on this clonotype: At one end, the junction sequence differs from germline, possibly due to a read error. V gene TRBV28 combines with J gene TRBJ1-4; no firm D call. From germline, CDR1 is MDHEN and CDR2 SYDVKM. The CDR3 contains 15 residues. CDR3: CASSLRPGLNGKLFF. The CDR3 DNA sequence: TGTGCCAGCAGTTTACGCCCCGGGCTCAATGGAAAACTGTTTTTT.

This clonotype was found a few times. J is TRBJ2-7 and V is TRBV20-1, with 9 bases matching TRBD1. V gave up 3 bases and J gave up 4 bases; unmatched junction bases: 13. This CDR3 has 16 residues. Per the germline V gene, CDR1 is DFQATT and CDR2 is SNEGSKA (reference sequence). Written as DNA, the CDR3 is TGCAGTGCTAGGAACCCGGGACAGGGTCCTATTTACGAGCAGTACTTC. Protein sequence: CSARNPGQGPIYEQYF.

The chain recombines TRBV20-1 with TRBJ2-1; 9 bases fit TRBD2. The CDR3 has 16 residues. The V gene's germline CDR1 is DFQATT and CDR2 SNEGSKA (reference sequence). Trimming cost V 1 base and J 2 bases; bases outside gene matches: 6. The CDR3, as DNA: TGCAGTGCTAGAGGGGCTGGCGGGAGGGCCTACAATGAGCAGTTCTTC. Its protein is CSARGAGGRAYNEQFF.

The chain carries TRBV5-1 and TRBJ2-3, with D maybe TRBD2 (6 bases). The CDR3 length is 16 residues. Germline CDR1 is SGHRS and CDR2 is YFSETQ. Trimming removed 0 bases from V and 14 bases from J, with 25 bases in between. CDR3 amino acids: CASSLGGVRASRYAYF. The CDR3 DNA follows: TGCGCCAGCAGCTTGGGGGGGGTCAGGGCATCAAGATACGCGTATTTT.

This clonotype was seen more than once but under ten times. The chain is built from TRBV20-1 and TRBJ2-5, with 7 bases that match TRBD1. Germline V gives CDR1 DFQATT, CDR2 SNEGSKA (reference sequence). This CDR3 is built from 13 residues. CDR3 nucleotides: TGCAGGGCCGGGACAGCCACCCAAGAGACCCAGTACTTC. Amino acid sequence: CRAGTATQETQYF.

Notes on this clonotype: Germline is not matched at one junction end, which may reflect a read error. The gene calls are TRBV7-9 and TRBJ2-4, with D maybe TRBD2 (5 bases). The germline CDR1 and CDR2 sequences are SEHNR and FQNEAQ (reference sequence). The CDR3 consists of 14 residues. CDR3 DNA sequence: TGTGCCAGCAGCCTGGCGGAGGCCAAAACCATTCAGTACTTC. As protein: CASSLAEAKTIQYF.

This clonotype was detected once. The chain links TRBV30 to TRBJ1-4; TRBD1 matches 9 bases. Germline V gene lookup returns CDR1 GTSNPN and CDR2 SVGIG (reference sequence). After removal of 0 bases from V and 12 bases from J, the junction contained 2 bases not matched to a gene. The CDR3 consists of 12 residues. CDR3 sequence: CAWSVRDRELFF. CDR3 coding DNA: TGTGCCTGGAGTGTACGGGACAGGGAACTGTTTTTT. The whole variable domain, filled in from reference TRBV30 and TRBJ1-4, reads SQTIHQWPATLVQPVGSPLSLECTVEGTSNPNLYWYRQAAGRGLQLLFYSVGIGQISSEVPQNLSASRPQDRQFILSSKKLLLSDSGFYLCAWSVRDRELFFGSGTQLSVL.

CDR3 nucleotides: TGTGCCAGCAGTTTAGGGCGAACAACCTACAATGAGCAGTTCTTC. Its translation is CASSLGRTTYNEQFF. The genes are TRBV12-3 or TRBV12-4 and TRBJ2-1, with no clear D. The CDR3 consists of 15 residues. With 1 base removed from V and 2 bases from J, the gap between germline ends came to 9 bases.

This clonotype was observed at least ten times. The rearrangement links TRBV5-6 to TRBJ2-4, with D perhaps assigned TRBD1 or TRBD2 (5 bases each). CDR3 size: 17 residues. Per the germline V gene, CDR1 is SGHDT and CDR2 is YYEEEE. V gave up 4 bases and J gave up 0 bases, with 17 bases separating them. CDR3 sequence (DNA): TGTGCCAGCAGCACGAGCCCCCAAGGGACAGCCAAAAACATTCAGTACTTC. It encodes CASSTSPQGTAKNIQYF. Variable domain in full (rest from reference TRBV5-6 and TRBJ2-4): DAGVTQSPTHLIKTRGQQVTLRCSPKSGHDTVSWYQQALGQGPQFIFQYYEEEERQRGNFPDRFSGHQFPNYSSELNVNALLLGDSALYLCASSTSPQGTAKNIQYFGAGTRLSVL.